These T cell receptor beta chains were read from a single sample in a study of blood T cell repertoires in COVID-19. The method was immunoSEQ multiplex PCR; TCRdb's version includes in-frame clones alone and lacks a portion of them. The sample lists more than 250,000 clones, roughly 90% occurring once. Sequenced: PBMCs or T cells enriched from blood (not recorded which). These receptor sequences come from a woman under 30 with acute COVID-19. CDR3s include the opening cysteine and the closing phenylalanine or tryptophan. D genes are given only for firm matches. Where a row states a size, it is once, few, many or the class of an expanded clone; other rows omit it.

abundance	d_gene	len	v_gene	j_gene	CDR3nt	CDR3aa
-	TRBD1	13	TRBV10-3	TRBJ1-4	TGTGCCATCAGTACCGGGACAGGGGAGGAACTGTTTTTT	CAISTGTGEELFF
once	-	18	TRBV19	TRBJ2-3	TGTGCCAGTAGGCAAATCCCCCCCACTAGTCCGATCACAGATACGCAGTATTTT	CASRQIPPTSPITDTQYF
-	TRBD1	16	TRBV5-1	TRBJ2-1	TGCGCCAGCAGCACCCAACAGGGGGCGAAGGGTATTGAGCAGTTCTTC	CASSTQQGAKGIEQFF
once	TRBD2	15	TRBV7-2	TRBJ2-5	TGTGCCAGCAGCCTAGGACTAGCGGGGATAGAGACCCAGTACTTC	CASSLGLAGIETQYF
once	-	13	TRBV19	TRBJ2-1	TGTGCCAGTATTAATCGAGCGGCCAATGAGCAGTTCTTC	CASINRAANEQFF
-	TRBD1	14	TRBV19	TRBJ2-7	TGTGCCAGTAGTATGACAGGGGGTAACTACGAGCAGTACTTC	CASSMTGGNYEQYF
-	TRBD1	16	TRBV28	TRBJ2-5	TGTGCCAGCAGTTTGGGAAGAGGACAGGGGGGAGAGACCCAGTACTTC	CASSLGRGQGGETQYF
-	TRBD1	13	TRBV11-2	TRBJ2-7	TGTGCCAGCAGATTGACAGGGTTCTACGAGCAGTACTTC	CASRLTGFYEQYF
-	-	14	TRBV6-5	TRBJ2-7	TGTGCCAGCAGTCGTTCGTACAGCTCCTACGAGCAGTACTTC	CASSRSYSSYEQYF
-	-	14	TRBV7-9	TRBJ2-7	TGTGCCAGCAGCCGTGGGGCCAGAGCCTACGAGCAGTACTTC	CASSRGARAYEQYF
once	TRBD2	16	TRBV5-5	TRBJ2-2	TGTGCCAGCAGCTCCCGGGCCAGCGGGAGTACCGGGGAGCTGTTTTTT	CASSSRASGSTGELFF
-	TRBD2	18	TRBV11-2	TRBJ2-3	TGTGCCAGCAGACTCCTGGGACTAGCGGGAGGGGAGGCAGATACGCAGTATTTT	CASRLLGLAGGEADTQYF
-	-	14	TRBV4-1	TRBJ2-5	TGCGCCAGCAGCCAATGGGCAGGGGTAGAGACCCAGTACTTC	CASSQWAGVETQYF
-	TRBD1	17	TRBV7-2	TRBJ2-1	TGTGCCAGCAGCTTGATACCGACAGGGGTCTCCTACAATGAGCAGTTCTTC	CASSLIPTGVSYNEQFF
few	TRBD1	15	TRBV29-1	TRBJ1-2	TGCAGCGCCGTAACGTACAGGGGCGCTAACTATGGCTACACCTTC	CSAVTYRGANYGYTF
-	TRBD2	17	TRBV5-1	TRBJ2-3	TGCGCCAGCAGCTCCCCGGGACTAGCGGAAAGCACAGATACGCAGTATTTT	CASSSPGLAESTDTQYF
-	TRBD1	14	TRBV3-1/TRBV3-2	TRBJ1-1	TGTGCCAGCAGCCATAAGCACAGGGGCCCTGAAGCTTTCTTT	CASSHKHRGPEAFF
-	TRBD1	15	TRBV28	TRBJ2-1	TGTGCCAGCAGATTACCGGGGACAGGGGGTGTTGAGCAGTTCTTC	CASRLPGTGGVEQFF
-	-	13	TRBV30	TRBJ2-2	TGTGCCTGGAGTGAGGACTCGACCGGGGAGCTGTTTTTT	CAWSEDSTGELFF
-	TRBD1	15	TRBV18	TRBJ1-1	TGTGCCAGCTCACCACGAGGGACAGGGGGCACTGAAGCTTTCTTT	CASSPRGTGGTEAFF
-	-	14	TRBV11-3	TRBJ2-1	TGTGCCAGCAGCTTAGGGGGGGTGATGAGTGGGCAGTTCTTC	CASSLGGVMSGQFF
-	-	16	TRBV4-3	TRBJ2-1	TGCGCCAGCAGCCAAGAGCGTCAAGATCTCAGGAATGAGCAGTTCTTC	CASSQERQDLRNEQFF
-	-	15	TRBV10-1	TRBJ1-4	TGCGCCAGCAGCCCCTTCAGGGGAACTAATGAAAAACTGTTTTTT	CASSPFRGTNEKLFF
-	-	15	TRBV4-2	TRBJ1-4	TGTGCCAGCAGCCAAGGTTTACAGGGCCGTGAAAAACTGTTTTTT	CASSQGLQGREKLFF
-	TRBD2	14	TRBV28	TRBJ2-1	TGTGCCAGCAGTTTAGCGGGAGGGACCAATGAGCAGTTCTTC	CASSLAGGTNEQFF
-	TRBD2	14	TRBV10-2	TRBJ2-2	TGCGCCAGTTACGGGACTACGAACACCGGGGAGCTGTTTTTT	CASYGTTNTGELFF
-	TRBD1	17	TRBV3-1/TRBV3-2	TRBJ1-1	TGTGCCAGCAGCCAAGATCGTTTAGGGACAGCGAACACTGAAGCTTTCTTT	CASSQDRLGTANTEAFF
-	-	17	TRBV5-4	TRBJ1-6	TGTGCCAGCAGCTTGGGGCCTCAGGGGTCTATAGATTCACCCCTCCACTTT	CASSLGPQGSIDSPLHF
-	-	13	TRBV7-9	TRBJ1-4	TGTGCCAGCGCGGACAGCCTCAATGAAAAACTGTTTTTT	CASADSLNEKLFF
once	-	12	TRBV18	TRBJ2-1	TGTGCCAGCTCACCACTATTAAATGAGCAGTTCTTC	CASSPLLNEQFF
-	-	15	TRBV4-3	TRBJ2-7	TGCGCCAGCAGCCAAGATCGGCAGGGGGGCTACGAGCAGTACTTC	CASSQDRQGGYEQYF
-	TRBD2	15	TRBV6-5	TRBJ2-5	TGTGCCAGCAGTCCCTATGGGGGAGGGGCGGGGACCCAGTACTTC	CASSPYGGGAGTQYF
-	TRBD1	12	TRBV10-2	TRBJ1-1	TGCGCCAGCGGCTGGGACAGGGATCGAGCTTTCTTT	CASGWDRDRAFF
-	-	10	TRBV29-1	TRBJ1-1	TGCAGCGTTGCGGAGACTGAAGCTTTCTTT	CSVAETEAFF
-	-	13	TRBV20-1	TRBJ1-2	TGCAGTGCTAGTAGTCAGGGGAACTATGGCTACACCTTC	CSASSQGNYGYTF
-	-	18	TRBV6-1	TRBJ2-7	TGTGCCAGCAGTGACCCTACTTTCGGGGGTCCTGGAGTATACGAGCAGTACTTC	CASSDPTFGGPGVYEQYF
-	-	15	TRBV4-1	TRBJ2-7	TGCGCCAGCAGCCAAGTCGGGGGTGGGACCTACGAGCAGTACTTC	CASSQVGGGTYEQYF
-	TRBD1	17	TRBV5-4	TRBJ2-3	TGTGCCAGCAGCTACCGGACAGGGGGGAAAGGCACAGATACGCAGTATTTT	CASSYRTGGKGTDTQYF
few	TRBD1	16	TRBV27	TRBJ2-7	TGTGCCAGCAGTCCCGGACCGGGACAGGGGGCCCACGAGCAGTACTTC	CASSPGPGQGAHEQYF
-	-	15	TRBV9	TRBJ2-1	TGTGCCAGCAGCCCTCCTATGGGGCTATACAATGAGCAGTTCTTC	CASSPPMGLYNEQFF
-	TRBD1	13	TRBV18	TRBJ1-1	TGTGCCAGCTTTCAGGGGGCGAGTACTGAAGCTTTCTTT	CASFQGASTEAFF
-	-	16	TRBV5-1	TRBJ2-3	TGCGCCAGCAGCCTTGGAACCCTCCAAGCGATAGATACGCAGTATTTT	CASSLGTLQAIDTQYF
once	TRBD2	15	TRBV24-1	TRBJ2-1	TGTGCCACCAGTGATCCCGGGACTAGCCTTAATGAGCAGTTCTTC	CATSDPGTSLNEQFF
few	-	15	TRBV18	TRBJ2-1	TGTGCCAGCTCACCAGAAACGGGCTCCTACAATGAGCAGTTCTTC	CASSPETGSYNEQFF
-	TRBD1	17	TRBV30	TRBJ1-6	TGTGCCTGGACCGTGGGGACAGGGATCTCTCTTAATTCACCCCTCCACTTT	CAWTVGTGISLNSPLHF
-	-	16	TRBV18	TRBJ2-2	TGTGCCAGCTCACTACAGGGACCCTTAAACACCGGGGAGCTGTTTTTT	CASSLQGPLNTGELFF
-	TRBD2	14	TRBV19	TRBJ2-5	TGTGCCAGTAGTAGCACTAGCGCGAGGGAGACCCAGTACTTC	CASSSTSARETQYF